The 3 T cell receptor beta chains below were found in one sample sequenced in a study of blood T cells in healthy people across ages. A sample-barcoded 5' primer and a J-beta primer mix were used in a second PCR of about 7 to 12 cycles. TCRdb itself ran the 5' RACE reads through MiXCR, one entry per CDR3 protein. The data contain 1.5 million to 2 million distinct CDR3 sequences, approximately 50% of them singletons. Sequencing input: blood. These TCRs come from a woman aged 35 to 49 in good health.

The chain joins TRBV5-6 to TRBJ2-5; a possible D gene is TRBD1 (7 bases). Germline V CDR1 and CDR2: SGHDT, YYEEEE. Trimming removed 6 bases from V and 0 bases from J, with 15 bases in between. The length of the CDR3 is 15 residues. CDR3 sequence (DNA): TGTGCCAGCACGTGGGGGGACAGACACCAAGAGACCCAGTACTTC. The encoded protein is CASTWGDRHQETQYF.

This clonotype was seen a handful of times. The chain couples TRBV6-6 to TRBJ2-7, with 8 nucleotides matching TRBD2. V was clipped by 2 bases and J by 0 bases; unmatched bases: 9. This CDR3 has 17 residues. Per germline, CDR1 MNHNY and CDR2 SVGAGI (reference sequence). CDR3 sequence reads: CASSYDISGVGSYEQYF. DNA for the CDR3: TGTGCCAGCAGTTACGATATTAGCGGGGTCGGCTCCTACGAGCAGTACTTC.

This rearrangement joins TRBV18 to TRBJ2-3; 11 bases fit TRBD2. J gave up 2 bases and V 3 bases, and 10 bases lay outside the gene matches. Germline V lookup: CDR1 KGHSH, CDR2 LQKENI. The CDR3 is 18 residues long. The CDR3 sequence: CASSPLPALAGDTDTQYF. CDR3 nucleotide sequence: TGTGCCAGCTCACCCCTACCTGCACTAGCGGGGGACACAGATACGCAGTATTTT.